Described below is a single T cell receptor beta chain sequence and its context. These data belong to a study of T cells in tumors and immune-related adverse events. Libraries were prepared by immunoSEQ multiplex PCR; TCRdb keeps only in-frame clonotypes and omits some of them. This table holds about 22,000 clones, about 89% found once. The V end was cut by 1 base, the J end by 0 bases, with 2 bases between. The CDR3 consists of 13 residues. The germline V gene encodes CDR1 SEHNR and CDR2 FQNEAQ (reference sequence). The sequencing used lymph node tissue, collected from a patient treated with anti-PD-1 therapy. This sequence joins TRBV7-9 and TRBJ2-3, with D hard to call. This TCR was sampled from a female donor with metastatic renal cell carcinoma. The DNA of the CDR3 is TGTGCCAGCAGCTTAGTTAGCACAGATACGCAGTATTTT. Translating gives CASSLVSTDTQYF.